These 20 T cell receptor beta chains share one sample of origin, sequenced in a study of shared clonotypes between healthy human individuals. Here immunoSEQ multiplex PCR was the method, and the copy in TCRdb shows in-frame clones only, minus some. The data contain approximately 700,000 clones, around four fifths of them singletons. The sequencing sample was made of memory CD4+ T cells sorted from blood. Subset specified: CD45RA-negative fraction. The source is a woman in her 30s in good health.

The V and J genes are TRBV2 and TRBJ1-5; 9 positions match TRBD1. V lost 4 bases and J lost 2; bases outside the gene matches: 3. The CDR3 spans 15 residues. Germline assignment: CDR1 SNHLY and CDR2 FYNNEI. CDR3 DNA sequence: TGTGCCAGCAGTGGGGGGACAGGGCGCAATCAGCCCCAGCATTTT. Translated, it gives CASSGGTGRNQPQHF. Using reference TRBV2 and TRBJ1-5 for the parts outside the CDR3, the full variable domain is EPEVTQTPSHQVTQMGQEVILRCVPISNHLYFYWYRQILGQKVEFLVSFYNNEISEKSEIFDDQFSVERPDGSNFTLKIRSTKLEDSAMYFCASSGGTGRNQPQHFGDGTRLSIL.

This clone appeared once. The rearrangement uses TRBV7-2 and TRBJ2-1; maybe TRBD2 (5 bases). The CDR3 is made up of 14 amino acids. Germline CDR1 SGHTA, CDR2 FQGNSA. V lost 11 bases and J 9 bases, leaving 23 bases between the germline ends. CDR3 loop: CAVGRSGPTGEQFF. Here the CDR3 DNA reads TGTGCCGTCGGCAGGAGCGGACCGACTGGTGAGCAGTTCTTC. Supplemented by reference TRBV7-2 and TRBJ2-1, the full variable domain reads GAGVSQSPSNKVTEKGKDVELRCDPISGHTALYWYRQSLGQGLEFLIYFQGNSAPDKSGLPSDRFSAERTGGSVSTLTIQRTQQEDSAVYLCAVGRSGPTGEQFFGPGTRLTVL.

V is TRBV18 and J is TRBJ2-3; unclear D gene. The germline gives CDR1 KGHSH, CDR2 LQKENI. V was cut by 5 bases and J by 6 bases, with 12 bases left in between. The CDR3 contains 13 residues. CDR3 nucleotides: TGTGCCAGCTCAATGGGAATTATGGATACGCAGTATTTT. Translation: CASSMGIMDTQYF. Supplemented by reference TRBV18 and TRBJ2-3, the full variable domain reads NAGVMQNPRHLVRRRGQEARLRCSPMKGHSHVYWYRQLPEEGLKFMVYLQKENIIDESGMPKERFSAEFPKEGPSILRIQQVVRGDSAAYFCASSMGIMDTQYFGPGTRLTVL.

The chain recombines TRBV5-4 with TRBJ1-4; D is ambiguous. The CDR3 loop spans 14 amino acids. With 0 bases removed from V and 5 bases from J, the gap between germline ends came to 8 bases. Germline CDR1 SGHNT, CDR2 YYREEE (reference sequence). The CDR3: CASSLGNANEKLFF. CDR3 bases: TGTGCCAGCAGCTTGGGGAACGCGAATGAAAAACTGTTTTTT. The full variable domain, in which reference TRBV5-4 and TRBJ1-4 provide the parts outside the CDR3, is ETGVTQSPTHLIKTRGQQVTLRCSSQSGHNTVSWYQQALGQGPQFIFQYYREEENGRGNFPPRFSGLQFPNYSSELNVNALELDDSALYLCASSLGNANEKLFFGSGTQLSVL.

The V and J genes are TRBV7-9 and TRBJ2-7, with 7 positions matching TRBD2. This CDR3 comprises 16 residues. The ends lost 4 bases at V and 2 bases at J; junction bases unmatched: 11. Germline lookup yields CDR1 SEHNR and CDR2 FQNEAQ (reference sequence). The CDR3 sequence is CASSSGSWGGTYEQYF. The CDR3, as DNA: TGTGCCAGCAGCTCAGGCTCCTGGGGGGGAACCTACGAGCAGTACTTC.

This clone has a single count. The rearrangement uses TRBV7-8 and TRBJ2-5, with D possibly matching TRBD2 (8 bases). The V end was cut by 6 bases, the J end by 1 base, with 21 bases between. The germline V gene has CDR1 SGHVS and CDR2 FQNEAQ. The CDR3 length is 17 residues. In DNA form, the CDR3 reads TGTGCCAGCAGTCACCGCCGGGAGGGGGCCCTCCAAGAGACCCAGTACTTC. Encoded protein: CASSHRREGALQETQYF.

For the CDR3, the DNA is TGTGCCAGCAGTATCAGACAGGGAGCTCAGCCCCAGCATTTT. As protein: CASSIRQGAQPQHF. This chain joins TRBV27 and TRBJ1-5; 7 bases map to TRBD1. Trimming at V came to 5 bases and at J to 6 bases, leaving 7 bases not matched to a gene. CDR3 length: 14 residues. Germline V gene lookup returns CDR1 MNHEY and CDR2 SMNVEV (reference sequence).

This clone was seen once. This chain uses TRBV29-1 with TRBJ1-2; the D gene is possibly TRBD1 (5 bases). Trimming removed 6 bases from V and 4 bases from J, with 9 bases in between. CDR1 and CDR2 from the germline V gene are SQVTM and ANQGSEA. The CDR3 is made up of 11 amino acids. Written as DNA, the CDR3 is TGCAGCGTATGGGGGGTCTATGGCTACACCTTC. Amino acids: CSVWGVYGYTF.

Details on this clone: Without the conserved terminal phenylalanine or tryptophan, this CDR3 likely stems from a read error. No DNA is shown, since the ends of the CDR3 on it are uncertain; the CDR3 is the one TCRdb lists. The chain links TRBV20-1 to TRBJ2-7; the table's D call, TRBD2, was not checked against the DNA. A total of 10 residues make up the CDR3, ends included. Germline loops: CDR1 DFQATT, CDR2 SNEGSKA (reference sequence). CDR3 region: CSATPGLATL.

This sequence joins TRBV27 and TRBJ1-1; 8 bases fit TRBD1. The V gene's germline CDR1 is MNHEY and CDR2 SMNVEV (reference sequence). The CDR3 has 14 residues. J lost 5 bases, V lost 3 bases, and 5 bases had no gene match. The CDR3 coding sequence is TGTGCCAGCAGTTTCAGACAGGGGCGAACTGAAGCTTTCTTT. It translates to CASSFRQGRTEAFF.

The chain recombines TRBV19 with TRBJ2-2; the D is unclear. The CDR3 has 14 amino acids. Germline-derived CDR1 and CDR2 are LNHDA and SQIVND (reference sequence). The V and J ends lost 3 bases and 0 bases respectively, with 5 bases between them. This CDR3 is CASSMQPNTGELFF. CDR3 bases: TGTGCCAGTAGTATGCAGCCGAACACCGGGGAGCTGTTTTTT.

The V call is TRBV7-9, the J call TRBJ2-1; D gene uncertain. V lost 8 bases and J lost 7, with 9 bases in between. The CDR3 runs to 11 residues. Germline V gene data show CDR1 as SEHNR and CDR2 as FQNEAQ (reference sequence). The CDR3 region is CASATWNEQFF. The CDR3 DNA sequence: TGTGCCAGCGCGACTTGGAATGAGCAGTTCTTC.

The V and J genes are TRBV25-1 and TRBJ2-1; 8 bases are a match to TRBD1. The CDR3 consists of 15 residues. J was trimmed by 1 base and V by 2 bases; bases with no gene match: 1. From germline, CDR1 is MGHDK and CDR2 SYGVNS. The CDR3 bases are TGTGCCAGCAGTGAACAGGGGGCTTCCTACAATGAGCAGTTCTTC. Protein sequence: CASSEQGASYNEQFF.

The chain joins TRBV7-8 to TRBJ1-1; the D gene is possibly TRBD1 (6 bases). V lost 5 bases and J lost 5, with 15 bases in between. Germline CDR1 and CDR2: SGHVS and FQNEAQ. CDR3 length equals 14 residues. In nucleotides, the CDR3 is TGTGCCAGCAGCAACTACAGGGAAGGGACTGAAGCTTTCTTT. Translating gives CASSNYREGTEAFF.

The rearrangement links TRBV29-1 to TRBJ2-1, with D tentatively TRBD2 (6 bases). Germline assignment: CDR1 SQVTM and CDR2 ANQGSEA. V lost 7 bases to trimming and J lost 9 bases, with 25 bases between them. The CDR3 is made up of 15 amino acids. The chain's CDR3 is CSAANRAGTGGEQFF. CDR3 in DNA: TGCAGCGCAGCAAATCGGGCGGGGACTGGAGGTGAGCAGTTCTTC.

This clone was observed a handful of times. V gene TRBV6-1 combines with J gene TRBJ1-5; the D gene is possibly TRBD1 (5 bases). V was cut by 8 bases and J by 5 bases, with 19 bases left in between. CDR1 MNHNS and CDR2 SASEGT come from the germline V gene. CDR3 length equals 15 residues. CDR3 loop: CASSPRWGVDQPQHF. Written as DNA, the CDR3 is TGTGCCAGCTCTCCGAGGTGGGGGGTGGATCAGCCCCAGCATTTT.

This sequence joins TRBV5-4 and TRBJ2-3, with unresolved D. From germline, CDR1 is SGHNT and CDR2 YYREEE (reference sequence). The CDR3 is 15 residues long. V was shortened by 0 bases and J by 1 base, with 9 bases between the two germline ends. CDR3 loop: CASSLEQRGTDTQYF. DNA of the CDR3: TGTGCCAGCAGCTTGGAACAACGGGGCACAGATACGCAGTATTTT.

This clone showed up just once. The chain carries TRBV2 and TRBJ1-2; 7 bases match TRBD1. The V and J ends lost 5 bases and 0 bases, in that order; junction bases with no gene match: 3. Germline V gene sequence: CDR1 SNHLY, CDR2 FYNNEI. The CDR3 contains 14 residues. CDR3 loop: CASSRTGSNYGYTF. CDR3 coding DNA: TGTGCCAGCAGTCGGACAGGATCTAACTATGGCTACACCTTC.

This rearrangement joins TRBV29-1 to TRBJ2-1, with TRBD1 matching over 7 bases. CDR1 is SQVTM and CDR2 is ANQGSEA in the germline V gene. There are 14 residues in the CDR3. Trimming at V came to 3 bases and at J to 3 bases, leaving 5 bases not matched to a gene. CDR3 bases: TGCAGCGTTGACCTGCAGGGGGTCTACAATGAGCAGTTCTTC. Encoded protein: CSVDLQGVYNEQFF.

As concerns this clone: Other nucleotide sequences in the sample specify the same CDR3. V is TRBV5-1 and J is TRBJ2-6; TRBD1 might be the D (6 bases). The CDR3 length is 15 residues. The ends were cut back, 4 bases at V and 2 bases at J, with 10 bases in the middle. Germline CDR1 and CDR2: SGHRS and YFSETQ. In DNA form, the CDR3 reads TGCGCCAGCAGCCCTGAGGGGGCTGGGGCCAACGTCCTGACTTTC. This encodes CASSPEGAGANVLTF.